This entry is about one T cell receptor beta chain. This sample is drawn from a study of regulatory T cells in long-lasting Graves disease. Libraries of TCR beta came from iRepertoire HTBI primers plus Arm-PCR of CDR3 regions. TCRdb independently ran MiXCR on the multiplex PCR reads; one entry per CDR3 protein. Among a few hundred thousand distinct CDR3 sequences listed, about 22% were seen once. CDR3 size: 14 residues. V was clipped by 2 bases and J by 7 bases; unmatched bases: 4. Germline V gives CDR1 MGHRA, CDR2 YSYEKL. The time point denotes: persistent/refractory GD, antithyroid drugs over 5 years with positive TRAb. Generation of the TCR library employed RNA extracted from PBMCs.

The TCR was taken from a female donor with Graves disease. This material consisted of peripheral blood mononuclear cells (PBMCs), taken when the disease was refractory, from a patient treated with antithyroid drugs. The rearrangement links TRBV4-1 to TRBJ1-3; TRBD1 matches 8 bases. CDR3 residues: CASSQPGGSNTIYF. The CDR3 DNA reads as TGCGCCAGCAGCCAACCAGGGGGCTCGAACACCATATATTTT.